The sample holds many counts of the clone carrying this TCR beta chain. Antigen: not known. This sample stems from a study of naive and memory T cell subsets. Study results and limitations: Over 95% of naive TCR sequences appeared only once after error correction, unlike memory subsets. Gini index rose across naive, CM, EM and EMRA in CD4 and CD8.

Two oligonucleotides, mixed equimolar, formed the beta constant-region primer covering TRBC1 and TRBC2. A 12-nucleotide UMI and the SP2 primer were added to the cDNA 3' end by oligonucleotide ligation. TCRdb redid the calling of the UMI-ligation and nested PCR reads with MiXCR, one entry per CDR3 protein. The data contain tens of thousands of distinct CDR3 sequences, 5.5% to 8.5% of them singletons. The CDR3 is made up of 16 amino acids. Trimming cost V 6 bases and J 0 bases, with 14 bases left between them. CDR1 and CDR2 from the germline V gene are KGHSH and LQKENI. This TCR was sampled from a human donor in good health. V and J are TRBV18 and TRBJ1-4; maybe TRBD1 (5 bases). The material sequenced was central memory CD4+ T cells from blood. The CDR3 reads CASSHPQGATNEKLFF. CDR3 sequence (DNA): TGTGCCAGCTCCCACCCTCAGGGTGCAACTAATGAAAAACTGTTTTTT.